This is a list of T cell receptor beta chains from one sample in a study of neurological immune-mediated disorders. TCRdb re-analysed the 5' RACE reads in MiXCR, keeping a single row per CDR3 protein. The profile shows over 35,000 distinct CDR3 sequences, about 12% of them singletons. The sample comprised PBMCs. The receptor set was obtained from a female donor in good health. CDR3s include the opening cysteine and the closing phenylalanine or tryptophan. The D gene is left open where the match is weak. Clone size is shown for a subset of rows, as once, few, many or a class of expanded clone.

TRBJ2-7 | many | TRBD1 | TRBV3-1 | CASSQDLRDRAYEQYF | TGTGCCAGCAGCCAAGATCTCCGGGACAGGGCCTACGAGCAGTACTTC
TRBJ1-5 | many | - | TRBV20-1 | CSAREGTDRSQPQHF | TGCAGTGCTAGAGAGGGAACAGATCGGAGTCAGCCCCAGCATTTT
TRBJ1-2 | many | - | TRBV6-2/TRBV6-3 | CATLLYGYTF | TGTGCCACCCTCTTATATGGCTACACCTTC
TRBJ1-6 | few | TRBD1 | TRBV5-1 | CASSPGQGRSPLHF | TGCGCCAGCAGCCCCGGACAGGGCCGATCACCCCTCCACTTT
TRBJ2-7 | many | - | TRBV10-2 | CASSVATPYEQYF | TGCGCCAGCAGTGTGGCGACCCCCTACGAGCAGTACTTC
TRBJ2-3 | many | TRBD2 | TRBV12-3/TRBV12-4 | CASSNSGKSTDTQYF | TGTGCCAGCAGTAATAGCGGGAAATCCACAGATACGCAGTATTTT
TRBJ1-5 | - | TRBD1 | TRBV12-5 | CASGGGQGPNQPQHF | TGTGCTAGTGGTGGAGGACAGGGACCGAATCAGCCCCAGCATTTT
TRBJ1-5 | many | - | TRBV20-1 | CSAITGGGVQPQHF | TGCAGTGCTATCACTGGGGGGGGCGTTCAGCCCCAGCATTTT
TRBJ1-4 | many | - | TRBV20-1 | CSVSGVTNEKLFF | TGCAGTGTATCAGGGGTAACTAATGAAAAACTGTTTTTT
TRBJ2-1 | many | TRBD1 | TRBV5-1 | CASSEGQKANEQFF | TGCGCCAGCAGCGAGGGACAGAAGGCCAATGAGCAGTTCTTC
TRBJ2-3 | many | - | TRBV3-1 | CASSDRGTDTQYF | TGTGCCAGCAGCGACCGGGGCACAGATACGCAGTATTTT
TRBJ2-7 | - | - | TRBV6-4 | CASSEPGRSPKNEQYF | TGTGCCAGCAGTGAACCCGGACGGAGTCCTAAGAACGAGCAGTACTTC
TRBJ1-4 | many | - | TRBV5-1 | CASSLEATNEKLFF | TGCGCCAGCAGCTTGGAGGCAACTAATGAAAAACTGTTTTTT
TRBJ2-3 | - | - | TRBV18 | CASSPRVDMQYF | TGTGCCAGCTCACCACGGGTAGATATGCAGTATTTT
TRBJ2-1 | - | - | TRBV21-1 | CASTVDRGYNEQFF | TGTGCCAGCACCGTGGACAGGGGGTACAATGAGCAGTTCTTC
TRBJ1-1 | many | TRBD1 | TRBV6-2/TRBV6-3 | CASSYVQTGGVRAFF | TGTGCCAGCAGTTATGTCCAGACAGGGGGCGTCAGGGCTTTCTTT
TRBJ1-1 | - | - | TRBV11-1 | CASSFSGTPTEAFF | TGTGCCAGCAGCTTCAGCGGGACACCCACTGAAGCTTTCTTT
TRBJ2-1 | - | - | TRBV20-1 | CSAVLGPNEQFF | TGCAGTGCCGTACTAGGACCCAATGAGCAGTTCTTC
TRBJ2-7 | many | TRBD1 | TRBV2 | CASTGQKYEQYF | TGTGCCAGCACGGGACAGAAATACGAGCAGTACTTC
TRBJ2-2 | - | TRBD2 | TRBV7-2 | CASSLQAGGRELFF | TGTGCCAGCAGCTTACAGGCGGGGGGGCGGGAGCTGTTTTTT
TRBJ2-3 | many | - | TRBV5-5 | CASSRSGSTDTQYF | TGTGCCAGCTCCCGAAGCGGAAGCACAGATACGCAGTATTTT
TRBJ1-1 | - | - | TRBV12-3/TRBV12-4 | CASSYKLSWAEAFF | TGTGCCAGCAGTTATAAACTTTCCTGGGCTGAAGCTTTCTTT
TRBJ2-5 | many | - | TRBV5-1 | CASSRGETQYF | TGCGCCAGCAGTAGGGGAGAGACCCAGTACTTC
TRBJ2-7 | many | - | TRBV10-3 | CAISEGQTNYEQYF | TGTGCCATCAGTGAAGGACAGACAAACTACGAGCAGTACTTC
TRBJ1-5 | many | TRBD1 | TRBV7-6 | CASSPGTDGNQPQHF | TGTGCCAGCAGCCCAGGGACAGACGGCAATCAGCCCCAGCATTTT
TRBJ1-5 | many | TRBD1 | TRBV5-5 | CASSYRGLGNQPQHF | TGTGCCAGCAGCTACAGGGGGCTTGGCAATCAGCCCCAGCATTTT
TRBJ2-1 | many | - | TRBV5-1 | CASSLGLNSYNEQFF | TGCGCCAGCAGCTTGGGGTTGAACTCCTACAATGAGCAGTTCTTC